The 6 T cell receptor beta chains given below trace back to one sample, sequenced in a study of OX40 agonist ivuxolimab in advanced cancers. Only in-frame clones appear in the TCRdb table, and some are missing; sequencing was by immunoSEQ multiplex PCR. The table lists under 85,000 clones, around 86% of them singletons. The specimen comprised CD4+ or CD8+ T cells sorted from blood, sampled in a trial of the OX40 agonist ivuxolimab. The receptor set was obtained from an adult with an advanced solid tumor such as melanoma, head and neck, liver or kidney cancer.

V is TRBV18 and J is TRBJ1-3; D unresolved. The CDR3 is 15 residues long. The V gene's germline CDR1 is KGHSH and CDR2 LQKENI. The V gene lost 2 bases and the J gene lost 1 base, with 9 bases spanning the gap. The CDR3, as DNA: TGTGCCAGCTCACCAATCCAACAGTCTGGAAACACCATATATTTT. It specifies CASSPIQQSGNTIYF.

The rearrangement links TRBV18 to TRBJ2-3; TRBD2 matches 14 bases. The CDR3 spans 21 residues. Per the germline V gene, CDR1 is KGHSH and CDR2 is LQKENI. V lost 1 base and J lost 1; bases outside the gene matches: 13. The CDR3, as DNA: TGTGCCAGCTCACCACTGGGACTAGCGGGAGTCCTGACCTTGGGCACAGATACGCAGTATTTT. Its protein product is CASSPLGLAGVLTLGTDTQYF.

The V call is TRBV10-1, the J call TRBJ2-3, with D perhaps matching TRBD1 (8 bases). Per germline, CDR1 WNHNN and CDR2 SYGVQD (reference sequence). The CDR3 runs 13 residues. The ends were cut back, 4 bases at V and 11 bases at J, with 16 bases in the middle. The CDR3 nucleotides read TGCGCCAGCAGTGCAAACAGGGGGGGGAAGCAGTATTTT. Encoded protein: CASSANRGGKQYF.

The rearrangement joins TRBV7-9 to TRBJ1-4, with 7 bases lining up with TRBD1. Trimming removed 6 bases from V and 2 bases from J; junction bases left unmatched: 3. The germline gives CDR1 SEHNR, CDR2 FQNEAQ (reference sequence). The CDR3 is 14 residues long. In nucleotides, the CDR3 is TGTGCCAGCAGTCTGGGACAGACTAATGAAAAACTGTTTTTT. Protein: CASSLGQTNEKLFF.

This clone was counted once. Other DNA sequences in this sample translate to the same CDR3. The genes are TRBV7-9 and TRBJ2-2, with D possibly being TRBD1 (6 bases). Germline CDR1 reads SEHNR; CDR2 reads FQNEAQ (reference sequence). V was clipped by 2 bases and J by 3 bases, with 7 bases between them. The CDR3 has 14 residues. CDR3 sequence (DNA): TGTGCCAGCAGCTTACAGGGGTACACCGGGGAGCTGTTTTTT. Translating it yields CASSLQGYTGELFF.

The rearrangement links TRBV19 to TRBJ2-7, with 8 bases fitting TRBD1. Germline assignment: CDR1 LNHDA and CDR2 SQIVND (reference sequence). V shed 3 bases, J shed 0 bases, and the junction held 4 bases outside the gene matches. The CDR3 consists of 15 residues. The CDR3 DNA is TGTGCCAGTAGTATCGGGACAGGCATCTCCTACGAGCAGTACTTC. Its protein product is CASSIGTGISYEQYF.